Listed here are 25 T cell receptor beta chains from one sample, sequenced in a study of Ad26.COV2.S vaccination and SARS-CoV-2 variants (dated by TCRdb to 2020 to 2023). Libraries were built with the immunoSEQ multiplex PCR assay. As stored in TCRdb, this immuneACCESS dataset retains in-frame rearrangements with V and J assigned. A fraction of the clones does not appear; measured against another copy, unresolved V genes explain less than half of the discrepancy, and the remainder lacks a known reason. The sample table records about 380,000 clones; about four fifths of these occur just once. The ten largest clonotypes hold more than 7% of the sample. What the treatment or condition label conveys for this sample: 19 received Ad26.COV2.S at low or high dose, single or two shots; 5 received placebo; per-sample allocation not given. For vaccine and placebo recipients, the sequenced repertoires came from samples collected on day 63 after the first injection.

This specimen consisted of peripheral blood, obtained in a trial of Ad26.COV2.S vaccine versus placebo. Receptors originate from a person between 18 and 65 years old who received the Ad26.COV2.S COVID-19 vaccine or a placebo.

J is TRBJ1-2 and V is TRBV18; D is unclear. V was cut by 1 base and J by 5 bases, with 11 bases left in between. The CDR3 length is 14 residues. Germline CDR1 is KGHSH and CDR2 is LQKENI. DNA for the CDR3: TGTGCCAGCTCACCACAGGGCTCGGGATATGGCTACACCTTC. Protein product: CASSPQGSGYGYTF.

This chain joins TRBV9 and TRBJ2-1, with TRBD1 as a possible D gene (5 bases). CDR1 and CDR2 from the germline V gene are SGDLS and YYNGEE. V gave up 4 bases and J gave up 0 bases, with 23 bases separating them. This CDR3 contains 19 residues. This CDR3 reads CASSRTRRRQFYSYNEQFF. The CDR3 region has the DNA TGTGCCAGCAGCCGGACCCGTCGGAGACAGTTTTACTCCTACAATGAGCAGTTCTTC.

This clone was detected only a few times. J is TRBJ1-5 and V is TRBV2; maybe TRBD1 (5 bases). Germline V CDR1 and CDR2: SNHLY, FYNNEI. The CDR3 has 12 residues. V was shortened by 8 bases and J by 9 bases, with 14 bases between the two germline ends. The DNA of the CDR3 is TGTGCCAGCGGGGACTCTTGGACGCCCCAGCATTTT. Its translation is CASGDSWTPQHF.

This chain connects TRBV5-4 to TRBJ1-1, with 10 bases matching TRBD1. This CDR3 has 14 amino acids. Germline V gene data show CDR1 as SGHNT and CDR2 as YYREEE (reference sequence). Losses at the gene ends were 7 bases for V and 9 bases for J; bases not matched to a gene: 12. CDR3 DNA: TGTGCCAGCTCCGGGGACAGGGGTCCCCGAAAAGCTTTCTTT. Its protein is CASSGDRGPRKAFF.

The V and J genes are TRBV19 and TRBJ1-4; D is unresolved. This CDR3 comprises 13 residues. Germline V gene sequence: CDR1 LNHDA, CDR2 SQIVND (reference sequence). Trimming left V 4 bases short and J 1 base short, with 4 bases between. As DNA, the CDR3 is TGTGCCAGTAGTAGAGGAACTAATGAAAAACTGTTTTTT. This sequence encodes CASSRGTNEKLFF.

This chain connects TRBV6-5 to TRBJ2-2; D assignment may be TRBD1 or TRBD2 (5 bases each). From germline, CDR1 is MNHEY and CDR2 SVGAGI. There are 15 residues in the CDR3. The ends were cut back, 6 bases at V and 2 bases at J, with 13 bases in the middle. The CDR3 nucleotides read TGTGCCAGCAGCCAGGGACGGGTCAACACCGGGGAGCTGTTTTTT. Its protein is CASSQGRVNTGELFF.

This chain uses TRBV15 with TRBJ2-7, with D unclear. V lost 5 bases and J lost 3, with 11 bases in between. CDR1 is LNHNV, CDR2 YYDKDF, per germline (reference sequence). The CDR3 runs 13 residues. The CDR3, as DNA: TGTGCCACCAGCTCCCGAGACTTCTACGAGCAGTACTTC. It encodes CATSSRDFYEQYF.

The CDR3 bases are TGCGCCAGCAGCCAAGCAGAGAGCTCTGGAAACACCATATATTTT. It codes for CASSQAESSGNTIYF. The V call is TRBV4-3, the J call TRBJ1-3; no clear D gene. CDR3 length equals 15 residues. Looked up from germline, CDR1 is LGHNA and CDR2 is YSLEER. V lost 1 base to trimming and J lost 0 bases, with 7 bases between them.

The chain has TRBV25-1 and TRBJ1-6, with D uncertain. CDR1 and CDR2 from the germline V gene are MGHDK and SYGVNS. V gave up 2 bases and J gave up 0 bases, with 11 bases separating them. The CDR3 sequence is 17 residues long. The CDR3 nucleotides read TGTGCCAGCAGTGAAGAAAGGGCAAGCTCCTATAATTCACCCCTCCACTTT. Residues: CASSEERASSYNSPLHF.

This clone appeared many times. The rearrangement links TRBV4-2 to TRBJ1-2; D may be TRBD1 (5 bases). Between the trimmed V and J ends, which lost 5 bases and 8 bases, there was a span of 15 bases. The CDR3 has 13 residues. Germline lookup yields CDR1 LGHNA and CDR2 YNFKEQ. CDR3 DNA: TGTGCCAGCAGCTCACACACAGGTTGGGGCTACACCTTC. This sequence encodes CASSSHTGWGYTF.

This chain connects TRBV5-1 to TRBJ2-3; D remains unclear. The CDR3 is made up of 16 amino acids. V gave up 3 bases and J gave up 2 bases, with 16 bases separating them. Looked up from germline, CDR1 is SGHRS and CDR2 is YFSETQ. The chain's CDR3 is CASSSLGRRITDTQYF. For the CDR3, the DNA is TGCGCCAGCAGCTCCCTAGGTCGAAGAATCACAGATACGCAGTATTTT.

Here the CDR3 reads CASSSGLRAAFF. The CDR3 DNA reads as TGTGCCAGCAGTTCCGGACTACGCGCCGCGTTCTTC. This chain joins TRBV12-3 or TRBV12-4 and TRBJ2-1, with D possibly being TRBD2 (6 bases). The CDR3 runs to 12 residues. Trimming removed 4 bases at V and 15 bases at J, with 16 bases between.

The DNA for the CDR3 is TGTGCCAGCAGCTTAGAACGGTACCAAGAGACCCAGTACTTC. Its translation: CASSLERYQETQYF. This sequence joins TRBV7-6 and TRBJ2-5; the D is unclear. Germline CDR1 SGHVS, CDR2 FNYEAQ. The CDR3 contains 14 residues. V was trimmed by 1 base and J by 0 bases, leaving 6 bases between them. Drawing the rest from reference TRBV7-6 and TRBJ2-5, the complete variable domain is GAGVSQSPRYKVTKRGQDVALRCDPISGHVSLYWYRQALGQGPEFLTYFNYEAQQDKSGLPNDRFSAERPEGSISTLTIQRTEQRDSAMYRCASSLERYQETQYFGPGTRLLVL.

This chain uses TRBV5-1 with TRBJ2-7; TRBD2 aligns across 12 bases. The CDR3 consists of 15 residues. Per germline, CDR1 SGHRS and CDR2 YFSETQ. The ends lost 4 bases at V and 0 bases at J; junction bases unmatched: 2. The CDR3 DNA reads TGCGCCAGCAGCGGGACTAGCGGGCTCTCCTACGAGCAGTACTTC. This sequence encodes CASSGTSGLSYEQYF.

The chain recombines TRBV5-4 with TRBJ1-1; the D gene is possibly TRBD1 (6 bases). The CDR3 spans 12 residues. V was pared by 5 bases and J by 10 bases, with 15 bases between. In germline, CDR1 is SGHNT, CDR2 YYREEE (reference sequence). For the CDR3, the DNA is TGTGCCAGCAGTACTGGACAGACTCGAGCTTTCTTT. Its translation is CASSTGQTRAFF.

This sequence joins TRBV5-8 and TRBJ1-1; D unclear. The V and J ends lost 2 bases and 1 base respectively, with 6 bases between them. This CDR3 is 13 amino acids long. Germline CDR1 and CDR2: SGHTS and YDEGEE. For the CDR3, the DNA is TGTGCCAGCAGCTTAGGGTGGAACACTGAAGCTTTCTTT. Translation: CASSLGWNTEAFF.

This sequence joins TRBV7-7 and TRBJ2-1, with TRBD2 matching 11 bases. The CDR3 totals 18 residues. Germline loops: CDR1 SSHAT, CDR2 FNYEAQ (reference sequence). V shed 5 bases, J shed 7 bases, and the junction held 16 bases outside the gene matches. CDR3 protein: CASSPGGVLAGAKNEQFF. The CDR3 coding sequence is TGTGCCAGCAGCCCCGGTGGCGTACTAGCGGGAGCAAAAAATGAGCAGTTCTTC. Supplemented by reference TRBV7-7 and TRBJ2-1, the full variable domain reads GAGVSQSPRYKVTKRGQDVTLRCDPISSHATLYWYQQALGQGPEFLTYFNYEAQPDKSGLPSDRFSAERPEGSISTLTIQRTEQRDSAMYRCASSPGGVLAGAKNEQFFGPGTRLTVL.

This clone is a singleton in its sample. V and J are TRBV7-2 and TRBJ2-7; no clear D gene. The CDR3 is 14 residues long. Trimming left V 1 base short and J 0 bases short, with 7 bases between. CDR1 is SGHTA, CDR2 FQGNSA, per germline. CDR3 DNA: TGTGCCAGCAGCTTAGGCGTCCGCTCCTACGAGCAGTACTTC. It is translated as CASSLGVRSYEQYF. The whole variable domain, remainder taken from reference TRBV7-2 and TRBJ2-7, is GAGVSQSPSNKVTEKGKDVELRCDPISGHTALYWYRQSLGQGLEFLIYFQGNSAPDKSGLPSDRFSAERTGGSVSTLTIQRTQQEDSAVYLCASSLGVRSYEQYFGPGTRLTVT.

A remark on this clone: At one boundary the junction diverges from the germline segment, which might be a read error. V and J are TRBV19 and TRBJ2-3, with 7 bases identical to TRBD2. The CDR3 spans 15 residues. Germline-derived CDR1 and CDR2 are LNHDA and SQIVND (reference sequence). CDR3 DNA sequence: TGTGCCAGTAGGGCTTCCCACGCGGGAGCCTCGCGCTCTCATTTT. Translated: CASRASHAGASRSHF.

This chain joins TRBV5-1 and TRBJ2-1; 10 bases are a match to TRBD2. Per germline, CDR1 SGHRS and CDR2 YFSETQ. This CDR3 is 13 amino acids long. Trimming at V came to 4 bases and at J to 10 bases, leaving 5 bases not matched to a gene. CDR3 nucleotides: TGCGCCAGCAGCGAACCGACTAGCGGGGAGCAGTTCTTC. Its translation is CASSEPTSGEQFF.

The chain uses TRBV6-2 or TRBV6-3 and TRBJ2-5; no definite D call. Germline loops: CDR1 MNHEY, CDR2 SVGEGT. Trimming stripped 5 bases from V and 5 bases from J, with 18 bases between. The CDR3 consists of 15 residues. The CDR3 coding sequence is TGTGCCAGCAGTGCAGGACCCCCTGCCCCGGAGACCCAGTACTTC. Its protein product is CASSAGPPAPETQYF.

Notes on this clone: The identical CDR3 is also encoded by other nucleotide sequences in the sample. The rearrangement uses TRBV5-1 and TRBJ2-5; no definite D call. CDR3 length: 12 amino acids. CDR1 is SGHRS and CDR2 is YFSETQ in the germline V gene. V lost 0 bases and J lost 5, with 5 bases in between. This CDR3 reads CASSLGSETQYF. CDR3 nucleotides: TGCGCCAGCAGCTTGGGAAGCGAGACCCAGTACTTC.

V is TRBV2 and J is TRBJ1-2; D uncertain. Per germline, CDR1 SNHLY and CDR2 FYNNEI. The CDR3 has 13 amino acids. With 3 bases removed from V and 7 bases from J, the gap between germline ends came to 12 bases. The CDR3 DNA sequence: TGTGCCAGCAGTGATGAGCCCCCTTTTGGCTACACCTTC. Translating gives CASSDEPPFGYTF.

The chain joins TRBV24-1 to TRBJ2-2; either TRBD1 or TRBD2 may supply D (5 bases each). V gave up 3 bases and J gave up 2 bases, with 6 bases separating them. Germline CDR1 and CDR2: KGHDR and SFDVKD. This CDR3 comprises 14 residues. In nucleotides, the CDR3 is TGTGCCACCAGTGATGGGGGAAACACCGGGGAGCTGTTTTTT. Its protein is CATSDGGNTGELFF.

The gene calls are TRBV5-1 and TRBJ2-5; possibly TRBD1 or TRBD2 for D (5 bases each). CDR1 and CDR2 from the germline V gene are SGHRS and YFSETQ. This CDR3 has 14 residues. Trimming cost V 0 bases and J 1 base, with 7 bases left between them. CDR3 nucleotides: TGCGCCAGCAGCTTGGGTGGGGGCCAAGAGACCCAGTACTTC. Protein sequence: CASSLGGGQETQYF.